The T cell receptor (beta chain) described here comes from a study of cytomegalovirus exposure and HLA in healthy donors. It was with 60 Vbeta and 13 Jbeta primers that the PCR ran. Generated by immunoSEQ multiplex PCR, the TCRdb table keeps only in-frame clones and is missing some. The data show fewer than 140,000 clones, about 75% seen once. Germline V gene data show CDR1 as MGHDK and CDR2 as SYGVNS. This CDR3 contains 13 residues. Trimming removed 1 base from V and 6 bases from J, with 9 bases in between. Material: PBMCs. The chain has TRBV25-1 and TRBJ1-1, with unresolved D. This TCR derives from a man aged 35-49 years in good health and CMV-seronegative. The chain's CDR3 is CASSESNVAEAFF. The CDR3 nucleotides read TGTGCCAGCAGTGAATCTAATGTTGCTGAAGCTTTCTTT. The complete variable domain, with remaining parts taken from reference TRBV25-1 and TRBJ1-1, reads EADIYQTPRYLVIGTGKKITLECSQTMGHDKMYWYQQDPGMELHLIHYSYGVNSTEKGDLSSESTVSRIRTEHFPLTLESARPSHTSQYLCASSESNVAEAFFGQGTRLTVV.